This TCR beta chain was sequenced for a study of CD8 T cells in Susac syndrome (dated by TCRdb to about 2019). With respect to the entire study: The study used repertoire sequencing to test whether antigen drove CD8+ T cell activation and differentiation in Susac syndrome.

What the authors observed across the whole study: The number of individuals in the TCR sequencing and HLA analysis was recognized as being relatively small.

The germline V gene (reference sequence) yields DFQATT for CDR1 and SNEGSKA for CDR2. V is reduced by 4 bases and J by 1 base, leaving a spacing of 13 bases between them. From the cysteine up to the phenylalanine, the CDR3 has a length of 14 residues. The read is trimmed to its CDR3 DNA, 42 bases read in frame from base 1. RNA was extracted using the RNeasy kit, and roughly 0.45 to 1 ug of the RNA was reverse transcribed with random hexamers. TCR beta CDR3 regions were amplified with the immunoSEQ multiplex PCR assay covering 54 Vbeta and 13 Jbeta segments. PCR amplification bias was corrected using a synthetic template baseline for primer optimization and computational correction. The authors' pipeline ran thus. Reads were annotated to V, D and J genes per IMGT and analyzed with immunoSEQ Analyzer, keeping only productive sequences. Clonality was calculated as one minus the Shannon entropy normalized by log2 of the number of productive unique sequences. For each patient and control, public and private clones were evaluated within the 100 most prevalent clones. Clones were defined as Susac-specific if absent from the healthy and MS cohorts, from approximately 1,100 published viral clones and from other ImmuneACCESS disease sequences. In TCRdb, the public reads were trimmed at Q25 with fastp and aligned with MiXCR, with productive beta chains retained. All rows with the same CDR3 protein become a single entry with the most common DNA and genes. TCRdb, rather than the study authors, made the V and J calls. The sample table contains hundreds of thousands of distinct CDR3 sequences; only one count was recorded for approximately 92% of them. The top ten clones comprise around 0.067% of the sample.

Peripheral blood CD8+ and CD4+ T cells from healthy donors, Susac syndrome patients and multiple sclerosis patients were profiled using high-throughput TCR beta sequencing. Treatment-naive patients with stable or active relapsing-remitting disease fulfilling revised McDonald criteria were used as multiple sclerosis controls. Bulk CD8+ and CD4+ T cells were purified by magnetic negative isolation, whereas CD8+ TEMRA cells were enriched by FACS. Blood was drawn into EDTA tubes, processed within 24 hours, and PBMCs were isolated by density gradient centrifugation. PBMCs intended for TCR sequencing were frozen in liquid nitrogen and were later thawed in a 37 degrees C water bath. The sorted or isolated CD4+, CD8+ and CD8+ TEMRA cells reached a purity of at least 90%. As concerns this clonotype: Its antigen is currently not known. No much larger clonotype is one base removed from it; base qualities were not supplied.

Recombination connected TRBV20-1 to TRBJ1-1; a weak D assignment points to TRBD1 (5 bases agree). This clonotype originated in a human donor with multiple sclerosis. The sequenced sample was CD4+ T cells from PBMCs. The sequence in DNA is TGCAGTGCTAATCCGGGGCTGGGGAACACTGAAGCTTTCTTT. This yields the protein CSANPGLGNTEAFF.